The 28 T cell receptor beta chains below all came from one sample that was sequenced in a study of cytomegalovirus exposure and HLA in healthy donors. Libraries were prepared by immunoSEQ multiplex PCR; TCRdb keeps only in-frame clonotypes and omits some of them. The table includes roughly 250,000 clones, about 90% detected once. The sequenced sample was PBMCs. Source of these receptors: a woman in her twenties or thirties in good health and CMV-seropositive.

The chain employs TRBV27 and TRBJ2-1; TRBD2 agrees at 16 bases. The CDR3 runs 15 residues. After removal of 7 bases from V and 8 bases from J, the junction contained 5 bases not matched to a gene. Looked up from germline, CDR1 is MNHEY and CDR2 is SMNVEV (reference sequence). The CDR3 is CASTPGTSGGDEQFF. In DNA, the CDR3 is TGTGCCAGCACTCCTGGGACTAGCGGGGGGGATGAGCAGTTCTTC.

This chain's CDR3 is CASSDPGVSYEQYF. DNA for the CDR3: TGTGCCAGCAGTGACCCAGGGGTGTCCTACGAGCAGTACTTC. V and J are TRBV6-1 and TRBJ2-7; weak D call: TRBD1 (6 bases). CDR1 is MNHNS and CDR2 is SASEGT in the germline V gene. CDR3 length equals 14 residues. V was shortened by 3 bases and J by 1 base, with 10 bases between the two germline ends.

This clone was counted once. This chain uses TRBV7-9 with TRBJ2-7; 7 positions match TRBD2. Germline assignment: CDR1 SEHNR and CDR2 FQNEAQ (reference sequence). The CDR3 totals 13 residues. The V segment lost 3 bases and the J segment 5 bases; nucleotides outside the gene matches: 4. CDR3 amino acids: CASSFGGNDEQYF. The CDR3 DNA sequence: TGTGCCAGCAGCTTCGGGGGGAACGACGAGCAGTACTTC.

J is TRBJ2-3 and V is TRBV9; D possibly corresponds to TRBD2 (5 bases). The CDR3 has 12 amino acids. Deletions cut 7 bases from V and 11 bases from J, with 17 bases between. Per the germline V gene, CDR1 is SGDLS and CDR2 is YYNGEE. The CDR3 DNA reads TGTGCCAGCGGGAGCCCCTCCTTCGGGCAGTATTTT. Its translation: CASGSPSFGQYF.

The chain combines TRBV9 with TRBJ2-1, with 7 positions matching TRBD1. Looked up from germline, CDR1 is SGDLS and CDR2 is YYNGEE. The CDR3 runs 14 residues. The J segment lost 6 bases and the V segment lost 4 bases, leaving 7 bases of the junction unmatched. Here the CDR3 reads CASSTGQEGNEQFF. The CDR3 coding sequence is TGTGCCAGCAGCACTGGACAGGAAGGCAATGAGCAGTTCTTC.

The CDR3 coding sequence is TGTGCCAGCAGCGAGACACTTTTTTCCTACGAGCAGTACTTC. It is translated as CASSETLFSYEQYF. The chain uses TRBV5-4 and TRBJ2-7; D not resolved. The germline gives CDR1 SGHNT, CDR2 YYREEE (reference sequence). This CDR3 is 14 amino acids long. Trimming removed 4 bases at V and 1 base at J, with 12 bases between.

CDR3 nucleotides: TGTGCCAGCAGCAAAGGGGGCGAGTGCTCCTACAATGAGCAGTTCTTC. This gives the protein CASSKGGECSYNEQFF. V and J are TRBV21-1 and TRBJ2-1; the table's D call of TRBD1 was not tested on the DNA. TRBV21-1 is an annotated pseudogene. The CDR3 has 16 amino acids.

The chain couples TRBV4-1 to TRBJ2-7; D might be TRBD1 (8 bases). CDR1 is MGHRA, CDR2 YSYEKL, per germline. The CDR3 totals 15 residues. With 5 bases removed from V and 4 bases from J, the gap between germline ends came to 18 bases. The CDR3 reads CASSSRQGTMYEQYF. The CDR3 coding sequence is TGCGCCAGCAGCTCCCGACAGGGGACTATGTACGAGCAGTACTTC.

This chain links TRBV4-1 with TRBJ2-3; D ambiguous. CDR3 length equals 16 residues. The germline V and J ends were trimmed by 4 bases and 0 bases, with 14 bases remaining between them. CDR1 and CDR2 (germline): MGHRA, YSYEKL. CDR3 DNA sequence: TGCGCCAGCAGCCCCACTCCTAGTTCTAGCACAGATACGCAGTATTTT. This sequence encodes CASSPTPSSSTDTQYF.

The CDR3 protein is CASSPGRGRDEKLFF. CDR3 in DNA: TGTGCCAGTAGCCCGGGGAGGGGTAGGGATGAAAAACTGTTTTTT. V gene TRBV19 combines with J gene TRBJ1-4; D perhaps matches TRBD1 (5 bases). The V gene lost 6 bases and the J gene lost 6 bases, with 17 bases spanning the gap. The CDR3 consists of 15 residues. Germline V gene data show CDR1 as LNHDA and CDR2 as SQIVND (reference sequence). Together with reference TRBV19 and TRBJ1-4, the CDR3 gives the full variable domain: DGGITQSPKYLFRKEGQNVTLSCEQNLNHDAMYWYRQDPGQGLRLIYYSQIVNDFQKGDIAEGYSVSREKKESFPLTVTSAQKNPTAFYLCASSPGRGRDEKLFFGSGTQLSVL.

The chain recombines TRBV4-1 with TRBJ1-4; D perhaps matches TRBD1 (5 bases). This CDR3 has 16 residues. Per the germline V gene, CDR1 is MGHRA and CDR2 is YSYEKL. Deletions cut 0 bases from V and 8 bases from J, with 16 bases between. The CDR3 loop reads CASSQEWWQGEEKLFF. In nucleotides, the CDR3 is TGCGCCAGCAGCCAAGAATGGTGGCAGGGCGAGGAAAAACTGTTTTTT.

This sequence joins TRBV5-1 and TRBJ1-4; 7 bases fit TRBD1. V dropped 4 bases and J dropped 0; count of bases not matched to a gene: 6. The germline CDR1 and CDR2 sequences are SGHRS and YFSETQ. The CDR3 is 16 amino acids. CDR3 region: CASSDADRTTNEKLFF. CDR3 sequence (DNA): TGCGCCAGCAGCGATGCGGACAGGACAACTAATGAAAAACTGTTTTTT.

This rearrangement joins TRBV2 to TRBJ2-1, with D tentatively TRBD2 (6 bases). The CDR3 contains 15 residues. Trimming took off 5 bases at V and 3 bases at J, with 14 bases between the two ends. The germline CDR1 and CDR2 sequences are SNHLY and FYNNEI. CDR3 sequence reads: CASSPGGIVYNEQFF. For the CDR3, the DNA is TGTGCCAGCAGTCCCGGGGGAATAGTCTACAATGAGCAGTTCTTC.

In nucleotides, the CDR3 is TGCGCCAGCGCCGGGATCCCTTCCTACGAGCAGTACTTC. Encoded protein: CASAGIPSYEQYF. The gene calls are TRBV5-1 and TRBJ2-7; D is possibly TRBD2 (5 bases). Germline-derived CDR1 and CDR2 are SGHRS and YFSETQ. The CDR3 runs 13 residues. V lost 7 bases, J lost 1 base, and 12 bases lay in between.

This rearrangement joins TRBV19 to TRBJ2-7; 7 nucleotides agree with TRBD1. Per germline, CDR1 LNHDA and CDR2 SQIVND (reference sequence). V shed 6 bases, J shed 6 bases, and the junction held 5 bases outside the gene matches. The CDR3 sequence is 12 residues long. The CDR3 loop reads CASSGTVGEQYF. The DNA for the CDR3 is TGTGCCAGTAGCGGGACAGTAGGCGAGCAGTACTTC.

The chain joins TRBV19 to TRBJ1-3, with TRBD1 matching over 9 bases. V was clipped by 6 bases and J by 0 bases; unmatched bases: 3. Looked up from germline, CDR1 is LNHDA and CDR2 is SQIVND (reference sequence). The CDR3 has 15 amino acids. The CDR3 DNA is TGTGCCAGTAGGGAGACAGGGGGCTCTGGAAACACCATATATTTT. This gives the protein CASRETGGSGNTIYF.

The chain joins TRBV27 to TRBJ2-7; TRBD1 aligns across 9 bases. The CDR3 is 15 amino acids. Germline values: CDR1 MNHEY, CDR2 SMNVEV (reference sequence). V gave up 5 bases and J gave up 2 bases; unmatched junction bases: 7. CDR3 amino acids: CASSDRGQGAYEQYF. The CDR3 region has the DNA TGTGCCAGCAGTGACAGGGGACAGGGTGCCTACGAGCAGTACTTC.

The V and J genes are TRBV15 and TRBJ2-7; 9 bases match TRBD1. Trimming took 0 bases from V and 4 from J; bases not matched to a gene: 13. The CDR3 totals 18 residues. CDR1 and CDR2 from the germline V gene are LNHNV and YYDKDF (reference sequence). The CDR3 region is CATSRDKGQGFFKYEQYF. The CDR3 DNA is TGTGCCACCAGCAGAGATAAGGGACAGGGCTTCTTCAAGTACGAGCAGTACTTC.

The V call is TRBV7-9, the J call TRBJ2-5, with 13 positions matching TRBD2. Looked up from germline, CDR1 is SEHNR and CDR2 is FQNEAQ (reference sequence). The CDR3 runs 15 residues. Losses at the gene ends were 4 bases for V and 5 bases for J; bases not matched to a gene: 4. CDR3 nucleotides: TGTGCCAGCAGCTGGGGACTAGCGGGACGCGAGACCCAGTACTTC. Translated, it gives CASSWGLAGRETQYF.

This clone has just one count. The chain is built from TRBV6-5 and TRBJ2-7, with a possible D match to TRBD2 (7 bases). The V end lost 3 bases, the J end lost 3 bases, and 18 bases lay between the germline ends. CDR1 and CDR2 from the germline V gene are MNHEY and SVGAGI. CDR3 size: 16 residues. The CDR3 here is CASSYPTQGGGYEQYF. The CDR3 DNA is TGTGCCAGCAGTTATCCGACTCAAGGGGGGGGCTACGAGCAGTACTTC.

This rearrangement joins TRBV28 to TRBJ1-2; D is perhaps TRBD1 (6 bases). This CDR3 has 13 amino acids. Per the germline V gene, CDR1 is MDHEN and CDR2 is SYDVKM. V lost 8 bases, J lost 7 bases, and 17 bases lay in between. The CDR3, as DNA: TGTGCCAGCGAACCCGGGACATTAGCTGGCTACACCTTC. Translated, it gives CASEPGTLAGYTF.

The CDR3 sequence is CASNLEAQETQYF. The CDR3 DNA reads as TGCGCCAGCAATCTCGAGGCACAAGAGACCCAGTACTTC. The rearrangement joins TRBV5-1 to TRBJ2-5; D ambiguous. The germline gives CDR1 SGHRS, CDR2 YFSETQ. Trimming pared 6 bases from V and 2 bases from J, leaving 11 bases between. This CDR3 contains 13 residues.

This chain uses TRBV6-1 with TRBJ1-4; D is possibly TRBD1 (5 bases). Trimming stripped 5 bases from V and 8 bases from J, with 18 bases between. Germline V gives CDR1 MNHNS, CDR2 SASEGT. CDR3 size: 15 residues. DNA of the CDR3: TGTGCCAGCAGTTTTACCCGGGACTTTTTAGAAAAACTGTTTTTT. It translates to CASSFTRDFLEKLFF.

V usage is TRBV5-8 and J usage is TRBJ2-7; 7 positions match TRBD2. Germline V CDR1 and CDR2: SGHTS, YDEGEE. This CDR3 spans 14 amino acids. The J segment lost 2 bases and the V segment lost 2 bases, leaving 4 bases of the junction unmatched. The CDR3 loop is CASSFAGAAYEQYF. The CDR3 DNA sequence: TGTGCCAGCAGCTTCGCGGGAGCTGCCTACGAGCAGTACTTC.

V is TRBV25-1 and J is TRBJ1-2, with a possible D match to TRBD1 (5 bases). The germline V gene has CDR1 MGHDK and CDR2 SYGVNS. The CDR3 contains 14 residues. Trimming took off 2 bases at V and 7 bases at J, with 14 bases between the two ends. The CDR3 DNA reads as TGTGCCAGCAGTGAAGCGCACAGGTTGAGTGGCTACACCTTC. It codes for CASSEAHRLSGYTF.

V and J are TRBV13 and TRBJ2-1; tentatively, D is TRBD1 (6 bases). V dropped 5 bases and J dropped 5 bases, with 13 bases sitting between them. The CDR3 is 14 residues long. Germline CDR1 is PRHDT and CDR2 is FYEKMQ (reference sequence). CDR3: CASSRLTGDNEQFF. CDR3 nucleotides: TGTGCCAGCAGCCGACTGACAGGCGACAATGAGCAGTTCTTC.

The J gene is TRBJ1-1, the V gene TRBV11-2; the D is unclear. V was clipped by 3 bases and J by 5 bases, with 13 bases between them. CDR1 SGHAT and CDR2 FQNNGV come from the germline V gene. This CDR3 comprises 14 residues. CDR3 residues: CASSLEEYQTEAFF. CDR3 sequence (DNA): TGTGCCAGCAGCTTGGAGGAGTATCAGACTGAAGCTTTCTTT.

The V call is TRBV18, the J call TRBJ2-2; 7 positions match TRBD2. V shed 3 bases and J 3 bases; nucleotides not matched to a gene: 7. Germline V gene lookup returns CDR1 KGHSH and CDR2 LQKENI. The CDR3 contains 16 residues. CDR3 DNA sequence: TGTGCCAGCTCACCCTCTGGCGGGGGATACACCGGGGAGCTGTTTTTT. This translates into CASSPSGGGYTGELFF.